The 24 T cell receptor beta chains listed next were all sequenced from one sample in a study of T cell responses to AZD1222 COVID-19 vaccine. TCRdb's copy holds only in-frame clones and misses some; the assay was immunoSEQ multiplex PCR. The sample consists of roughly 150,000 clones, about 89% of them appearing once. Sequenced here: peripheral blood, sampled 28 days after the second AZD1222 dose. The receptors were sampled from an adult who received the AZD1222 COVID-19 vaccine.

The chain carries TRBV30 and TRBJ2-5, with a weak D call TRBD2 (7 bases). The V end was cut by 3 bases, the J end by 5 bases, with 19 bases between. The germline V gene encodes CDR1 GTSNPN and CDR2 SVGIG (reference sequence). The CDR3 has 15 amino acids. CDR3 nucleotides: TGTGCCTGGAGGTATATAGGGGGGGCCGGCGAGACCCAGTACTTC. It is translated as CAWRYIGGAGETQYF.

V is TRBV11-2 and J is TRBJ2-3; 9 bases align to TRBD2. J was trimmed by 9 bases and V by 5 bases; bases with no gene match: 0. Looked up from germline, CDR1 is SGHAT and CDR2 is FQNNGV. This CDR3 is 11 amino acids long. CDR3 nucleotide sequence: TGTGCCAGCAGCCTAGCGGGGACGCAGTATTTT. Its translation is CASSLAGTQYF.

The chain combines TRBV27 with TRBJ1-1, with 7 bases matching TRBD1. V was clipped by 6 bases and J by 5 bases; unmatched bases: 6. CDR1 is MNHEY and CDR2 is SMNVEV in the germline V gene (reference sequence). The CDR3 runs 13 residues. CDR3 sequence (DNA): TGTGCCAGCAGAGCAGGGGGTCGGACTGAAGCTTTCTTT. As protein: CASRAGGRTEAFF.

V and J are TRBV6-5 and TRBJ2-7, with TRBD1 matching 8 bases. This CDR3 is built from 15 residues. CDR1 and CDR2 from the germline V gene are MNHEY and SVGAGI. J was trimmed by 3 bases and V by 5 bases; bases with no gene match: 9. The CDR3 region is CASSRTGTGDYEQYF. CDR3 bases: TGTGCCAGCAGTAGAACCGGGACAGGAGACTACGAGCAGTACTTC.

The chain employs TRBV5-1 and TRBJ1-2; the D is unclear. The CDR3 runs to 13 residues. V was cut by 5 bases and J by 6 bases, with 14 bases left in between. Per germline, CDR1 SGHRS and CDR2 YFSETQ. The CDR3 DNA follows: TGCGCCAGCAGTCGGGGTGAGTGGGATGGCTACACCTTC. It encodes CASSRGEWDGYTF. The variable domain in full, completed from reference TRBV5-1 and TRBJ1-2, reads KAGVTQTPRYLIKTRGQQVTLSCSPISGHRSVSWYQQTPGQGLQFLFEYFSETQRNKGNFPGRFSGRQFSNSRSEMNVSTLELGDSALYLCASSRGEWDGYTFGSGTRLTVV.

The chain joins TRBV7-3 to TRBJ2-2; D gene ambiguous. V lost 4 bases, J lost 5 bases, and 8 bases lay in between. Germline CDR1 is SGHTA and CDR2 is FQGTGA. This CDR3 has 13 amino acids. DNA of the CDR3: TGTGCCAGCAGCTACACAAGAACCGGGGAGCTGTTTTTT. It specifies CASSYTRTGELFF.

The rearrangement links TRBV29-1 to TRBJ2-5; TRBD1 might be the D (6 bases). The CDR3 runs 13 residues. Germline V gene sequence: CDR1 SQVTM, CDR2 ANQGSEA. Trimming stripped 6 bases from V and 2 bases from J, with 13 bases between. The CDR3 loop reads CSVWGRGQETQYF. CDR3 bases: TGCAGCGTGTGGGGGCGCGGTCAAGAGACCCAGTACTTC. The full variable domain, with the rest looked up from reference TRBV29-1 and TRBJ2-5, is SAVISQKPSRDICQRGTSLTIQCQVDSQVTMMFWYRQQPGQSLTLIATANQGSEATYESGFVIDKFPISRPNLTFSTLTVSNMSPEDSSIYLCSVWGRGQETQYFGPGTRLLVL.

The chain uses TRBV6-4 and TRBJ2-3, with D possibly being TRBD2 (6 bases). V was shortened by 2 bases and J by 6 bases, with 18 bases between the two germline ends. The CDR3 contains 16 residues. The germline gives CDR1 MRHNA, CDR2 SNTAGT. Written as DNA, the CDR3 is TGTGCCAGCAGTGACCCTACTAGCTTGAGCGGGGATACGCAGTATTTT. This translates into CASSDPTSLSGDTQYF.

The chain employs TRBV19 and TRBJ2-2; 10 bases match TRBD2. The germline V gene encodes CDR1 LNHDA and CDR2 SQIVND (reference sequence). V shed 0 bases and J 6 bases; nucleotides not matched to a gene: 1. This CDR3 has 15 amino acids. The CDR3 protein is CASSIESGGAGELFF. Written as DNA, the CDR3 is TGTGCCAGTAGTATAGAAAGCGGGGGGGCCGGGGAGCTGTTTTTT.

To note about this clone: At one end the junction does not follow the germline gene, possibly because of a read error. The chain uses TRBV11-2 and TRBJ2-7; D not certain. The CDR3 length is 13 residues. Looked up from germline, CDR1 is SGHAT and CDR2 is FQNNGV. The CDR3 sequence is CASSLDPLYEQYF. CDR3 bases: TGTGCCAGCAGCCTAGATCCCCTATACGAGCAGTACTTC.

This clone was seen a handful of times. J is TRBJ2-1 and V is TRBV6-4; 12 nucleotides align to TRBD2. Germline V gene sequence: CDR1 MRHNA, CDR2 SNTAGT. V shed 6 bases and J 5 bases; nucleotides not matched to a gene: 8. The CDR3 runs 16 residues. The CDR3 protein is CASRASGRARDNEQFF. In DNA form, the CDR3 reads TGTGCCAGCAGAGCTAGCGGGAGGGCCAGGGACAATGAGCAGTTCTTC.

This clone occurred a few times. CDR3 DNA: TGTGCCAGCGAACGCAACAGGGCCCCCAGGACTGAAGCTTTCTTT. Encoded protein: CASERNRAPRTEAFF. The genes are TRBV6-5 and TRBJ1-1; D perhaps matches TRBD1 (6 bases). CDR3 length: 15 amino acids. The germline CDR1 and CDR2 sequences are MNHEY and SVGAGI. Trimming left V 8 bases short and J 5 bases short, with 21 bases between.

The chain joins TRBV6-5 to TRBJ1-2; no clear D gene. Germline V lookup: CDR1 MNHEY, CDR2 SVGAGI. This CDR3 has 14 amino acids. The germline V and J ends were trimmed by 2 bases and 5 bases, with 12 bases remaining between them. DNA of the CDR3: TGTGCCAGCAGTTACGAGCGGTCCGGTTATGGCTACACCTTC. Protein: CASSYERSGYGYTF.

The chain joins TRBV7-2 to TRBJ2-5; no definite D call. Germline loops: CDR1 SGHTA, CDR2 FQGNSA. V was trimmed by 3 bases and J by 3 bases, leaving 14 bases between them. The CDR3 is 15 residues long. The CDR3 nucleotides read TGTGCCAGCAGCTTCGTAGCAAAAAAGGAAGAGACCCAGTACTTC. Residues: CASSFVAKKEETQYF. The variable domain in full, completed from reference TRBV7-2 and TRBJ2-5, reads GAGVSQSPSNKVTEKGKDVELRCDPISGHTALYWYRQSLGQGLEFLIYFQGNSAPDKSGLPSDRFSAERTGGSVSTLTIQRTQQEDSAVYLCASSFVAKKEETQYFGPGTRLLVL.

This chain uses TRBV6-1 with TRBJ1-2, with no clear D. Germline lookup yields CDR1 MNHNS and CDR2 SASEGT. V was cut by 1 base and J by 6 bases, with 12 bases left in between. This CDR3 spans 14 amino acids. DNA of the CDR3: TGTGCCAGCAGTGAAGTGTTGAACGGAGATGGCTACACCTTC. It translates to CASSEVLNGDGYTF.

The rearrangement links TRBV3-1 (or the pseudogene TRBV3-2) to TRBJ2-7, with unresolved D. Germline V gene lookup returns CDR1 LGHDT and CDR2 YNNKEL (reference sequence). The CDR3 runs 15 residues. Trimming left V 0 bases short and J 2 bases short, with 11 bases between. The DNA for the CDR3 is TGTGCCAGCAGCCAAGATAGGCTATCCGCCTACGAGCAGTACTTC. The encoded protein is CASSQDRLSAYEQYF.

The genes are TRBV6-5 and TRBJ1-5, with 7 positions matching TRBD1. Trimming took 10 bases from V and 4 from J; bases not matched to a gene: 13. In germline, CDR1 is MNHEY, CDR2 SVGAGI. This CDR3 contains 15 residues. CDR3 sequence reads: CATRPPGGGNQPQHF. The CDR3 nucleotides are TGTGCCACCCGTCCCCCAGGGGGGGGAAATCAGCCCCAGCATTTT.

The V and J genes are TRBV3-1 (or the pseudogene TRBV3-2) and TRBJ1-1; the D is unclear. V lost 0 bases and J 1 base, leaving 9 bases between the germline ends. The CDR3 is 15 amino acids. Germline V lookup: CDR1 LGHDT, CDR2 YNNKEL (reference sequence). Written as DNA, the CDR3 is TGTGCCAGCAGCCAAGAGTCGAGGAAGAACACTGAAGCTTTCTTT. Its protein is CASSQESRKNTEAFF.

This chain links TRBV29-1 with TRBJ2-4; D is possibly TRBD2 (5 bases). V lost 7 bases, J lost 8 bases, and 21 bases lay in between. The CDR3 has 14 amino acids. Germline CDR1 is SQVTM and CDR2 is ANQGSEA. This chain's CDR3 is CSATPFGLRDIQYF. CDR3 nucleotides: TGCAGCGCCACCCCCTTCGGACTGCGCGACATTCAGTACTTC.

The rearrangement joins TRBV20-1 to TRBJ1-3; D remains ambiguous. The CDR3 has 14 amino acids. V lost 5 bases and J lost 4, with 15 bases in between. Germline V CDR1 and CDR2: DFQATT, SNEGSKA (reference sequence). The CDR3 sequence is CSAGGSSGGNTIYF. DNA of the CDR3: TGCAGTGCTGGTGGGTCGAGCGGAGGAAACACCATATATTTT.

The V gene is TRBV18, the J gene TRBJ1-1, with 8 bases that match TRBD1. V dropped 5 bases and J dropped 6; count of bases not matched to a gene: 5. Germline V CDR1 and CDR2: KGHSH, LQKENI. The CDR3 totals 13 residues. The CDR3 spells CASSSDRGAEAFF. CDR3 DNA sequence: TGTGCCAGCTCATCCGACAGGGGCGCTGAAGCTTTCTTT.

The V gene is TRBV4-1, the J gene TRBJ1-2; D is unclear. The CDR3 is 14 residues long. Germline lookup yields CDR1 MGHRA and CDR2 YSYEKL. Trimming took 1 base from V and 3 from J, leaving 9 bases between them. The CDR3 here is CASSQAELDYGYTF. In DNA form, the CDR3 reads TGCGCCAGCAGCCAAGCTGAACTGGACTATGGCTACACCTTC.

The CDR3 DNA is TGTGCCAGTAGTTCCCAAGGAGGCGGGGAGCTGTTTTTT. Its translation: CASSSQGGGELFF. The gene calls are TRBV19 and TRBJ2-2; tentative D call: TRBD2 (5 bases). The CDR3 totals 13 residues. Looked up from germline, CDR1 is LNHDA and CDR2 is SQIVND (reference sequence). The germline V and J ends were trimmed by 5 bases and 7 bases, with 11 bases remaining between them.

This clone appeared a few times. The CDR3 loop reads CAIGQGADYGYTF. The CDR3 DNA follows: TGTGCCATAGGGCAGGGGGCAGACTATGGCTACACCTTC. This chain links TRBV10-3 with TRBJ1-2; TRBD1 matches at 8 bases. This CDR3 has 13 amino acids. Germline CDR1 is ENHRY and CDR2 is SYGVKD. Trimming cost V 9 bases and J 3 bases; bases outside gene matches: 6.